This T cell receptor beta chain was sequenced in a study of Ad26.COV2.S vaccination and SARS-CoV-2 variants. In the case of this clone: Its specificity is unknown.

Libraries were prepared by immunoSEQ multiplex PCR; TCRdb keeps only in-frame clonotypes and omits some of them. In the table there are about 420,000 clones, approximately 90% of which are singletons. Study conclusions and caveats: Responses of T cells in total may have been underestimated by the TCR breadth and depth analyses.

CDR1 and CDR2 (germline): MDHEN, SYDVKM. V gave up 3 bases and J gave up 7 bases, with 3 bases separating them. This CDR3 region has 11 residues. Treatment denoted: some 20 received Ad26.COV2.S at low or high dose, single or two shots; about 5 received placebo; per-sample allocation not given. Repertoires come from day 63 after the first vaccine or placebo injection. The V gene is TRBV28, the J gene TRBJ1-4; D is uncertain. This receptor was identified in a person between 18 and 65 years old who received the Ad26.COV2.S COVID-19 vaccine or a placebo. Here the sequenced sample was peripheral blood, taken in a trial of Ad26.COV2.S vaccine versus placebo. CDR3 loop: CASSFGEKLFF. The CDR3 coding sequence is TGTGCCAGCAGTTTCGGTGAAAAACTGTTTTTT.